The 20 T cell receptor beta chains below all came from one sample that was sequenced in a study of CD8+ T cells in alopecia areata. Treatment indicated: oral pan-JAK inhibitor, 5-10 mg twice daily. Isolated RNA was reverse transcribed into cDNA used as the sequencing template. Repertoires were generated with immunoSEQ multiplex PCR, while TCRdb's copy carries only in-frame clones and drops some. The sample contains some 100,000 clones, 58% of which appear only once. The sample consisted of CD8+ T cells sorted from blood, taken at week 4, from a patient treated with tofacitinib. The receptors originated from a human donor with alopecia areata.

V and J are TRBV27 and TRBJ1-5, with TRBD1 as a possible D gene (6 bases). CDR3 size: 17 residues. The germline CDR1 and CDR2 sequences are MNHEY and SMNVEV (reference sequence). Between the trimmed V and J ends, which lost 0 bases and 6 bases, there was a span of 18 bases. CDR3 in amino acids: CASSLSLSGASGQPQHF. The DNA for the CDR3 is TGTGCCAGCAGTTTATCCCTTTCAGGGGCCTCGGGTCAGCCCCAGCATTTT.

This clone appeared a single time. The gene calls are TRBV5-1 and TRBJ2-5; D is ambiguous. Germline V gene lookup returns CDR1 SGHRS and CDR2 YFSETQ. The CDR3 is 11 residues long. Trimming cost V 1 base and J 4 bases, with 2 bases left between them. The CDR3 region has the DNA TGCGCCAGCAGCTTGAGAGAGACCCAGTACTTC. Amino acid sequence: CASSLRETQYF.

This chain joins TRBV30 and TRBJ2-7; D gene uncertain. CDR3 size: 11 residues. Germline V gene lookup returns CDR1 GTSNPN and CDR2 SVGIG (reference sequence). The V end lost 4 bases, the J end lost 4 bases, and 8 bases lay between the germline ends. The CDR3 is CAWILGYEQYF. In nucleotides, the CDR3 is TGTGCCTGGATTTTAGGGTACGAGCAGTACTTC. Full variable domain (outside the CDR3, taken from reference TRBV30 and TRBJ2-7): SQTIHQWPATLVQPVGSPLSLECTVEGTSNPNLYWYRQAAGRGLQLLFYSVGIGQISSEVPQNLSASRPQDRQFILSSKKLLLSDSGFYLCAWILGYEQYFGPGTRLTVT.

The chain combines TRBV5-1 with TRBJ2-1; D perhaps matches TRBD2 (6 bases). There are 17 residues in the CDR3. CDR1 and CDR2 from the germline V gene are SGHRS and YFSETQ. With 0 bases removed from V and 0 bases from J, the gap between germline ends came to 13 bases. The CDR3 nucleotides are TGCGCCAGCAGCTTGGTCCAGGGAGGAGGCTCCTACAATGAGCAGTTCTTC. Residues: CASSLVQGGGSYNEQFF.

This rearrangement joins TRBV27 to TRBJ1-4, with unresolved D. Germline CDR1 and CDR2: MNHEY and SMNVEV (reference sequence). The CDR3 loop spans 15 amino acids. The V end lost 11 bases, the J end lost 5 bases, and 21 bases lay between the germline ends. The CDR3 loop is CAGRLIGRINEKLFF. The CDR3, as DNA: TGTGCCGGCCGCCTAATTGGACGGATAAATGAAAAACTGTTTTTT.

The rearrangement joins TRBV11-2 to TRBJ2-7; 10 bases line up with TRBD2. V trimming: 0 bases; J trimming: 4 bases; junction bases outside the gene matches: 9. Germline CDR1 reads SGHAT; CDR2 reads FQNNGV. CDR3 size: 17 residues. CDR3 amino acids: CASSLEDPSGGEYEQYF. In nucleotides, the CDR3 is TGTGCCAGCAGCTTAGAGGACCCCAGCGGGGGGGAGTACGAGCAGTACTTC.

The rearrangement links TRBV29-1 to TRBJ1-2; 10 bases map to TRBD1. Germline V gene data show CDR1 as SQVTM and CDR2 as ANQGSEA. Unmatched junction bases numbered 5, after V lost 7 bases and J lost 3 bases. This CDR3 comprises 13 residues. The CDR3: CSAPDRGDYGYTF. CDR3 in DNA: TGCAGCGCTCCGGACAGGGGGGACTATGGCTACACCTTC.

This clone has only a few counts. The gene calls are TRBV10-3 and TRBJ2-7; D not certain. V was trimmed by 0 bases and J by 0 bases, leaving 9 bases between them. Germline CDR1 reads ENHRY; CDR2 reads SYGVKD. The CDR3 runs to 15 residues. The CDR3 region has the DNA TGTGCCATCAGTGAGTCGGTTGGATTCTCCTACGAGCAGTACTTC. Translation: CAISESVGFSYEQYF.

This clone was seen a few times. The genes are TRBV4-3 and TRBJ1-5; no definite D call. Germline V gives CDR1 LGHNA, CDR2 YSLEER. This CDR3 comprises 13 residues. Trimming removed 0 bases at V and 0 bases at J, with 0 bases between. Written as DNA, the CDR3 is TGCGCCAGCAGCCAAGATAGCAATCAGCCCCAGCATTTT. It encodes CASSQDSNQPQHF.

This clone showed up just once. V usage is TRBV30 and J usage is TRBJ2-7; maybe TRBD1 (7 bases). Trimming took off 8 bases at V and 3 bases at J, with 17 bases between the two ends. This CDR3 has 13 amino acids. Germline CDR1 GTSNPN, CDR2 SVGIG (reference sequence). The CDR3 loop is CAGRGRGIYEQYF. As DNA, the CDR3 is TGTGCCGGGCGGGGCAGGGGGATCTACGAGCAGTACTTC.

Only a few counts were recorded for this clone. J is TRBJ1-1 and V is TRBV2; D is undetermined. CDR1 SNHLY and CDR2 FYNNEI come from the germline V gene. Trimming left V 0 bases short and J 11 bases short, with 13 bases between. This CDR3 has 13 amino acids. The CDR3 bases are TGTGCCAGCAGTGAAGCGGCCTGGAGAGAGGCTTTCTTT. It codes for CASSEAAWREAFF.

The rearrangement joins TRBV4-1 to TRBJ2-1; 7 bases map to TRBD1. The germline V gene encodes CDR1 MGHRA and CDR2 YSYEKL. CDR3 length: 16 residues. The junction had 7 bases not matched to a gene; V was cut back by 2 bases and J by 3 bases. Here the CDR3 DNA reads TGCGCCAGCAGCCAATTGGACGGGGACAGCTACAATGAGCAGTTCTTC. Amino acid sequence: CASSQLDGDSYNEQFF.

This clone was detected once. The rearrangement joins TRBV13 to TRBJ1-2, with a weak D call TRBD1 (6 bases). The V gene's germline CDR1 is PRHDT and CDR2 FYEKMQ (reference sequence). CDR3 size: 13 residues. The V gene lost 3 bases and the J gene lost 4 bases, with 9 bases spanning the gap. DNA for the CDR3: TGTGCCAGCAGCTTTCAGGGGACCTATGGCTACACCTTC. Translating it yields CASSFQGTYGYTF.

This chain links TRBV7-9 with TRBJ1-4; 7 bases fit TRBD1. Germline V gene data show CDR1 as SEHNR and CDR2 as FQNEAQ (reference sequence). The CDR3 extends over 17 amino acids. Trimming at V came to 4 bases and at J to 6 bases, leaving 14 bases not matched to a gene. CDR3 in DNA: TGTGCCAGCAGCTCGCCCCACCTGGACAGGCTCCATGAAAAACTGTTTTTT. Translating gives CASSSPHLDRLHEKLFF.

The chain combines TRBV27 with TRBJ2-5, with D perhaps TRBD2 (6 bases). This CDR3 spans 14 amino acids. Deletions cut 3 bases from V and 5 bases from J, with 13 bases between. CDR1 MNHEY and CDR2 SMNVEV come from the germline V gene (reference sequence). CDR3 region: CASSLRGGGETQYF. CDR3 DNA sequence: TGTGCCAGCAGTTTGCGGGGAGGAGGGGAGACCCAGTACTTC.

The rearrangement uses TRBV9 and TRBJ1-1, with 8 nucleotides matching TRBD1. Germline V gene data show CDR1 as SGDLS and CDR2 as YYNGEE. This CDR3 has 14 amino acids. Germline trimming cut 4 bases from V and 5 bases from J; bases unmatched to any gene: 7. DNA of the CDR3: TGTGCCAGCAGCCCAACAGGGGGGGCGACTGAAGCTTTCTTT. Its protein is CASSPTGGATEAFF.

The chain is built from TRBV9 and TRBJ1-2; D is uncertain. CDR1 SGDLS and CDR2 YYNGEE come from the germline V gene. V dropped 3 bases and J dropped 2 bases, with 14 bases sitting between them. The CDR3 loop spans 15 amino acids. Here the CDR3 reads CASSGEGSFNYGYTF. The CDR3 coding sequence is TGTGCCAGCAGCGGGGAAGGTTCCTTCAACTATGGCTACACCTTC.

This clone occurred a few times. The V gene is TRBV29-1, the J gene TRBJ2-1; perhaps TRBD1 as D (7 bases). Germline CDR1 is SQVTM and CDR2 is ANQGSEA. V dropped 2 bases and J dropped 8 bases, with 16 bases sitting between them. This CDR3 spans 14 amino acids. The CDR3 here is CSVEPRRGQDEQFF. CDR3 sequence (DNA): TGCAGCGTTGAACCCCGGAGGGGGCAGGATGAGCAGTTCTTC.

This clone was counted only a few times. The V call is TRBV15, the J call TRBJ1-1; 8 bases match TRBD1. The length of the CDR3 is 13 residues. Trimming removed 4 bases from V and 7 bases from J; junction bases left unmatched: 5. The germline V gene encodes CDR1 LNHNV and CDR2 YYDKDF (reference sequence). The CDR3 bases are TGTGCCACCAGCATGGACAGGGCTTATGAAGCTTTCTTT. Its protein is CATSMDRAYEAFF.

This clone was recorded a few times. The chain links TRBV11-2 to TRBJ2-5; tentatively, D is TRBD1 or TRBD2 (6 bases each). The CDR3 is 15 residues long. Germline V gene lookup returns CDR1 SGHAT and CDR2 FQNNGV. The V end lost 5 bases, the J end lost 9 bases, and 22 bases lay between the germline ends. The CDR3 DNA reads TGTGCCAGCAGCCGAGGGGCTGAAGGGGGGCTGGCCCAGTACTTC. This sequence encodes CASSRGAEGGLAQYF.